Below are 13 T cell receptor beta chains sequenced from a single sample in a study of blood T cell repertoires in COVID-19. Produced via immunoSEQ multiplex PCR; TCRdb's table is partial and in-frame only. The sample carries approximately 150,000 clones, roughly nine tenths recorded once. Sequences were obtained from peripheral blood. The source of these receptors is a young man with COVID-19, enrolled during active disease.

The chain joins TRBV29-1 to TRBJ1-2; TRBD1 matches 10 bases. The V and J ends lost 5 bases and 4 bases, in that order; junction bases with no gene match: 7. The CDR3 runs 14 residues. CDR1 is SQVTM, CDR2 ANQGSEA, per germline. CDR3 sequence reads: CSVRPTGGSYGYTF. The CDR3 DNA is TGCAGCGTTAGGCCGACAGGGGGCAGCTATGGCTACACCTTC.

CDR3 amino acids: CASSQGDYEQYF. The CDR3 nucleotides read TGTGCCAGCAGCCAGGGGGACTACGAGCAGTACTTC. The chain has TRBV9 and TRBJ2-7, with 7 bases matching TRBD1. Trimming at V came to 4 bases and at J to 3 bases, leaving 1 base not matched to a gene. Germline CDR1 SGDLS, CDR2 YYNGEE. This CDR3 comprises 12 residues. Full variable domain (missing parts from reference TRBV9 and TRBJ2-7): DSGVTQTPKHLITATGQRVTLRCSPRSGDLSVYWYQQSLDQGLQFLIQYYNGEERAKGNILERFSAQQFPDLHSELNLSSLELGDSALYFCASSQGDYEQYFGPGTRLTVT.

The count of this clone is one. The CDR3, as DNA: TGTGCCAGCAGCCACAGACAGGGGTTTTACACTGAAGCTTTCTTT. Amino acid sequence: CASSHRQGFYTEAFF. The chain has TRBV7-8 and TRBJ1-1, with 8 bases that match TRBD1. V lost 5 bases, J lost 3 bases, and 8 bases stayed unmatched. CDR3 length: 15 residues. Germline V gives CDR1 SGHVS, CDR2 FQNEAQ.

The V and J genes are TRBV3-1 (or the pseudogene TRBV3-2) and TRBJ2-3, with 13 nucleotides matching TRBD2. The J segment lost 4 bases and the V segment lost 6 bases, leaving 4 bases of the junction unmatched. The germline V gene has CDR1 LGHDT and CDR2 YNNKEL (reference sequence). CDR3 length equals 15 residues. CDR3 nucleotides: TGTGCCAGCAGACTGACTAGCGGGAGGTCAGATACGCAGTATTTT. Translated: CASRLTSGRSDTQYF.

The V gene is TRBV9, the J gene TRBJ2-2; D ambiguous. Germline-derived CDR1 and CDR2 are SGDLS and YYNGEE. CDR3 size: 12 residues. V was shortened by 3 bases and J by 3 bases, with 3 bases between the two germline ends. The CDR3 coding sequence is TGTGCCAGCAGCGCCGACACCGGGGAGCTGTTTTTT. It encodes CASSADTGELFF.

The chain couples TRBV7-9 to TRBJ2-1; 10 bases match TRBD2. In germline, CDR1 is SEHNR, CDR2 FQNEAQ (reference sequence). This CDR3 comprises 15 residues. The V and J ends lost 5 bases and 9 bases, in that order; junction bases with no gene match: 10. The CDR3 loop is CASSPTSGKGGEQFF. The CDR3 DNA is TGTGCCAGCAGCCCCACTAGCGGGAAGGGTGGTGAGCAGTTCTTC.

The chain links TRBV11-2 to TRBJ1-1; a weak D match, TRBD1 (6 bases). CDR1 and CDR2 from the germline V gene are SGHAT and FQNNGV. This CDR3 contains 13 residues. Trimming removed 3 bases from V and 4 bases from J, with 9 bases in between. CDR3 residues: CASSFTGSTEAFF. The CDR3 DNA reads TGTGCCAGCAGCTTCACAGGGTCCACTGAAGCTTTCTTT.

CDR3 in amino acids: CASSFTGQAYEQYF. CDR3 sequence (DNA): TGTGCCAGCAGCTTCACGGGACAGGCCTACGAGCAGTACTTC. This chain joins TRBV7-8 and TRBJ2-7, with 8 bases that match TRBD1. This CDR3 has 14 amino acids. The V segment lost 3 bases and the J segment 2 bases; nucleotides outside the gene matches: 3. The germline V gene has CDR1 SGHVS and CDR2 FQNEAQ.

This clone is a singleton in its sample. This chain links TRBV13 with TRBJ1-6; no definite D call. In germline, CDR1 is PRHDT, CDR2 FYEKMQ (reference sequence). The CDR3 has 14 residues. V lost 2 bases to trimming and J lost 7 bases, with 9 bases between them. The CDR3 nucleotides read TGTGCCAGCAGCTTACGAGGTAGAAATTCACCCCTCCACTTT. Its protein product is CASSLRGRNSPLHF.

The chain employs TRBV5-4 and TRBJ2-1; 9 bases map to TRBD1. Germline values: CDR1 SGHNT, CDR2 YYREEE (reference sequence). V was pared by 3 bases and J by 9 bases, with 7 bases of the junction left unmatched. This CDR3 spans 14 amino acids. For the CDR3, the DNA is TGTGCCAGCAGCTGGGGGACAGGGCTCATTGAGCAGTTCTTC. Its translation is CASSWGTGLIEQFF.

This rearrangement joins TRBV2 to TRBJ1-2; 7 bases are a match to TRBD1. The CDR3 totals 12 residues. V lost 10 bases to trimming and J lost 4 bases; unmatched junction nucleotides: 6. From germline, CDR1 is SNHLY and CDR2 FYNNEI. Here the CDR3 DNA reads TGTGCCACCCGAGGGACAGCCTATGGCTACACCTTC. Protein: CATRGTAYGYTF.

The chain uses TRBV20-1 and TRBJ2-1; the D gene is possibly TRBD2 (7 bases). The CDR3 is 14 residues long. Germline CDR1 is DFQATT and CDR2 is SNEGSKA (reference sequence). Trimming removed 3 bases from V and 7 bases from J, with 16 bases in between. The CDR3 is CSASGAGAGNEQFF. Here the CDR3 DNA reads TGCAGTGCTAGTGGCGCGGGGGCGGGGAATGAGCAGTTCTTC.

This clone was detected once. The genes are TRBV24-1 and TRBJ2-5; D is possibly TRBD1 (6 bases). Trimming stripped 7 bases from V and 5 bases from J, with 10 bases between. Looked up from germline, CDR1 is KGHDR and CDR2 is SFDVKD. The CDR3 extends over 12 amino acids. CDR3 region: CATRGGTETQYF. CDR3 bases: TGTGCCACCAGAGGGGGTACGGAGACCCAGTACTTC.